Detailed here is one T cell receptor beta chain. From blood CD8+ and CD4+ T cells, the TCR beta chain was sequenced. Roughly 0.45 to 1 ug RNA was reverse transcribed with random hexamers. Coverage of TCR beta CDR3 amplification by immunoSEQ multiplex PCR extended to 54 Vbeta and 13 Jbeta. From the immunoSEQ multiplex PCR reads, TCRdb called clonotypes with MiXCR, one entry per CDR3 protein. Of approximately 140,000 distinct CDR3 sequences listed, around 80% were seen once; the top ten hold around 0.51%. These data are taken from a study of CD8 T cells in Susac syndrome. The CDR3 has 16 residues. Germline CDR1 reads MNHEY; CDR2 reads SVGAGI. Trimming left V 1 base short and J 0 bases short, with 9 bases between.

The V gene is TRBV6-5, the J gene TRBJ2-2; tentative D call: TRBD1 (6 bases). Sequenced material: CD8+ T cells from PBMCs. The receptor comes from a human donor with multiple sclerosis. The CDR3 region is CASSYYGGANTGELFF. The CDR3 coding sequence is TGTGCCAGCAGTTACTATGGGGGCGCGAACACCGGGGAGCTGTTTTTT.